The 13 T cell receptor beta chains presented below share a single source sample, sequenced in a study of regulatory T cells in long-lasting Graves disease. With iRepertoire HTBI primers and Arm-PCR of CDR3 regions, TCR beta libraries were built. A single record per CDR3 protein comes from TCRdb applying MiXCR to the multiplex PCR reads. This sample has around 470,000 distinct CDR3 sequences, with approximately 14% found just once. The sample's time point: newly diagnosed GD, antithyroid drugs for less than 3 months. Isolated PBMC RNA provided the starting material for the TCR library. The data also belong to a second study, concerning T cells in Graves' hyperthyroidism and ophthalmopathy.

This specimen was peripheral blood mononuclear cells (PBMCs), taken at new diagnosis, from a patient treated with antithyroid drugs. The receptors stem from a woman aged 45-65 years with Graves disease.

The chain's CDR3 is CASSPDTVREKLFF. In DNA form, the CDR3 reads TGTGCCAGCAGCCCGGACACTGTTCGTGAAAAACTGTTTTTT. The chain employs TRBV3-1 and TRBJ1-4; possible D gene TRBD1, 5 bases. CDR1 LGHDT and CDR2 YNNKEL come from the germline V gene (reference sequence). V lost 4 bases to trimming and J lost 7 bases, with 13 bases between them. CDR3 length: 14 amino acids.

This clonotype was seen only a few times. The chain uses TRBV4-1 and TRBJ2-2, with unresolved D. CDR3 size: 15 residues. Germline CDR1 reads MGHRA; CDR2 reads YSYEKL. Deletions cut 0 bases from V and 7 bases from J, with 12 bases between. The CDR3: CASSQEGFGYGELFF. For the CDR3, the DNA is TGCGCCAGCAGCCAAGAAGGTTTCGGGTACGGGGAGCTGTTTTTT.

This clonotype occurred many times. The rearrangement joins TRBV27 to TRBJ1-1; TRBD1 is a possible D gene (5 bases). V was trimmed by 6 bases and J by 3 bases, leaving 17 bases between them. CDR3 length equals 15 residues. CDR1 and CDR2 from the germline V gene are MNHEY and SMNVEV (reference sequence). In DNA form, the CDR3 reads TGTGCCAGCAGCAGCGCCCTTCTCAGGGACACTGAAGCTTTCTTT. This gives the protein CASSSALLRDTEAFF.

This clonotype occurred many times. The V gene is TRBV5-1, the J gene TRBJ1-4, with 7 bases identical to TRBD1. Germline CDR1 SGHRS, CDR2 YFSETQ. The CDR3 loop spans 15 amino acids. V trimming: 5 bases; J trimming: 6 bases; junction bases outside the gene matches: 10. The CDR3 loop is CASSTFGTEDEKLFF. The CDR3 DNA is TGCGCCAGCAGTACCTTCGGGACAGAGGATGAAAAACTGTTTTTT. Looking up the rest from reference TRBV5-1 and TRBJ1-4 gives the full variable domain: KAGVTQTPRYLIKTRGQQVTLSCSPISGHRSVSWYQQTPGQGLQFLFEYFSETQRNKGNFPGRFSGRQFSNSRSEMNVSTLELGDSALYLCASSTFGTEDEKLFFGSGTQLSVL.

This clonotype showed up many times. The CDR3 DNA reads TGTGCCAGCAGTAGACAGGGGTCCCGCTCCTACAATGAGCAGTTCTTC. Residues: CASSRQGSRSYNEQFF. The chain uses TRBV6-1 and TRBJ2-1, with 8 positions matching TRBD1. Germline assignment: CDR1 MNHNS and CDR2 SASEGT. The CDR3 runs 16 residues. The V gene end was trimmed by 5 bases and the J gene end by 0 bases; junction bases not matched to a gene: 6.

This clonotype was detected many times. This sequence joins TRBV28 and TRBJ1-3, with no clear D. In germline, CDR1 is MDHEN, CDR2 SYDVKM. Trimming shortened V by 5 bases and J by 0 bases, and 11 bases separated the two germline ends. This CDR3 has 15 amino acids. CDR3 nucleotides: TGTGCCAGCAGTCGACACTCGAGCTCTGGAAACACCATATATTTT. Translated, it gives CASSRHSSSGNTIYF.

This clonotype was counted a few times. CDR3 DNA: TGCAGTGCTAGTCCCTCCCGGCGCGGCTCCTACAATGAGCAGTTCTTC. Residues: CSASPSRRGSYNEQFF. The chain has TRBV20-1 and TRBJ2-1; no reliable D call. There are 16 residues in the CDR3. The V gene's germline CDR1 is DFQATT and CDR2 SNEGSKA (reference sequence). V shed 3 bases and J shed 0 bases, with 15 bases lying between them.

This clonotype has at least ten counts. This chain links TRBV18 with TRBJ2-3, with 11 bases that match TRBD2. CDR1 KGHSH and CDR2 LQKENI come from the germline V gene. Trimming removed 2 bases from V and 4 bases from J; junction bases left unmatched: 5. This CDR3 is 16 amino acids long. CDR3 protein: CASSPATSGISDTQYF. Here the CDR3 DNA reads TGTGCCAGCTCACCAGCGACTAGCGGGATTTCAGATACGCAGTATTTT.

This clonotype has ten or more counts. The rearrangement joins TRBV27 to TRBJ2-2; no reliable D call. The CDR3 has 13 amino acids. Germline assignment: CDR1 MNHEY and CDR2 SMNVEV (reference sequence). V was clipped by 3 bases and J by 4 bases, with 6 bases between them. The CDR3 DNA sequence: TGTGCCAGCAGTTTCTGGTCCACCGGGGAGCTGTTTTTT. Amino acid sequence: CASSFWSTGELFF.

As for this clonotype: With only one base between it and a far larger clone, this is likely a read error. The CDR3 bases are TGTGCCAGCAGCTTAGATCATCAGGGGCAGAGCACAGATACGCAGTATTTT. Amino acids: CASSLDHQGQSTDTQYF. V gene TRBV7-9 combines with J gene TRBJ2-3; D possibly corresponds to TRBD1 (6 bases). The CDR3 has 17 residues. Trimming removed 1 base from V and 0 bases from J, with 14 bases in between. In germline, CDR1 is SEHNR, CDR2 FQNEAQ (reference sequence).

This clonotype showed up many times. The V gene is TRBV12-3 or TRBV12-4, the J gene TRBJ2-7, with 8 nucleotides matching TRBD2. CDR3 length: 15 amino acids. The junction had 7 bases not matched to a gene; V was cut back by 2 bases and J by 4 bases. CDR3 coding DNA: TGTGCCAGCAGTTTAAACGGGACTAGTCGGTACGAGCAGTACTTC. Translated: CASSLNGTSRYEQYF.

At least ten counts were recorded for this clonotype. The chain links TRBV5-5 to TRBJ2-5, with 9 bases matching TRBD2. The CDR3 runs 14 residues. V shed 4 bases and J 5 bases; nucleotides not matched to a gene: 6. The germline gives CDR1 SGHKS, CDR2 YYEKEE (reference sequence). The CDR3 reads CASSHGLARETQYF. Written as DNA, the CDR3 is TGTGCCAGCAGCCACGGACTAGCGCGGGAGACCCAGTACTTC. Full variable domain (outside the CDR3, taken from reference TRBV5-5 and TRBJ2-5): DAGVTQSPTHLIKTRGQQVTLRCSPISGHKSVSWYQQVLGQGPQFIFQYYEKEERGRGNFPDRFSARQFPNYSSELNVNALLLGDSALYLCASSHGLARETQYFGPGTRLLVL.

This clonotype was seen repeatedly, ten times or more. This chain uses TRBV7-9 with TRBJ1-5; D ambiguous. This CDR3 has 12 amino acids. CDR1 and CDR2 from the germline V gene are SEHNR and FQNEAQ (reference sequence). With 5 bases removed from V and 7 bases from J, the gap between germline ends came to 9 bases. The CDR3 here is CASSTTLQPQHF. The CDR3 DNA follows: TGTGCCAGCAGCACCACTCTGCAGCCCCAGCATTTT.